The 18 T cell receptor beta chains in this list originate from one sample, sequenced in a study of long-term antiretroviral therapy in people with HIV. The libraries were made with immunoSEQ v3.0 at survey level. TCRdb's table, derived via immunoSEQ multiplex PCR, lists solely in-frame clones and lacks some. The data show some 15,000 clones, roughly 91% seen once. Sample: unsorted PBMCs, taken 6.9 years after starting antiretroviral therapy. These receptor sequences come from a man in his fifties with HIV.

The rearrangement links TRBV7-3 to TRBJ2-1; 7 nucleotides align to TRBD2. With 0 bases clipped from V and 4 bases from J, the junction kept 6 bases outside the gene matches. This CDR3 contains 16 residues. Germline assignment: CDR1 SGHTA and CDR2 FQGTGA. CDR3 in amino acids: CASSLTSASGYNEQFF. CDR3 nucleotide sequence: TGTGCCAGCAGCTTAACATCGGCTAGCGGATACAATGAGCAGTTCTTC.

This chain connects TRBV28 to TRBJ1-2; 7 bases are shared with TRBD1. The CDR3 consists of 15 residues. Germline trimming cut 4 bases from V and 1 base from J; bases unmatched to any gene: 6. Germline assignment: CDR1 MDHEN and CDR2 SYDVKM. The DNA for the CDR3 is TGTGCCAGCAGTTCCCCCTACAGGGGTAACTATGGCTACACCTTC. This translates into CASSSPYRGNYGYTF.

The chain recombines TRBV2 with TRBJ2-4; D gene unclear. CDR1 and CDR2 (germline): SNHLY, FYNNEI. V was trimmed by 3 bases and J by 4 bases, leaving 1 base between them. The CDR3 consists of 11 residues. CDR3 amino acids: CASSEKNIQYF. CDR3 bases: TGTGCCAGCAGTGAGAAAAACATTCAGTACTTC.

V and J are TRBV5-1 and TRBJ1-1; perhaps TRBD1 as D (5 bases). CDR3 length equals 14 residues. Trimming pared 3 bases from V and 0 bases from J, leaving 9 bases between. Germline V gives CDR1 SGHRS, CDR2 YFSETQ. Written as DNA, the CDR3 is TGCGCCAGCAGCTGGGGGATGATGAACACTGAAGCTTTCTTT. Its protein is CASSWGMMNTEAFF.

The sample holds one count of this clone. The chain joins TRBV25-1 to TRBJ2-1; TRBD2 matches at 10 bases. The CDR3 spans 14 residues. The ends lost 3 bases at V and 8 bases at J; junction bases unmatched: 4. Per germline, CDR1 MGHDK and CDR2 SYGVNS. CDR3 sequence: CASSEEREGDEQFF. The CDR3 nucleotides read TGTGCCAGCAGTGAGGAGCGGGAGGGGGATGAGCAGTTCTTC.

Only a few counts were recorded for this clone. This rearrangement joins TRBV6-4 to TRBJ2-2, with D maybe TRBD1 (5 bases). Between the trimmed V and J ends, which lost 4 bases and 3 bases, there was a span of 9 bases. Germline V lookup: CDR1 MRHNA, CDR2 SNTAGT. CDR3 length equals 14 residues. CDR3 in amino acids: CASSARADTGELFF. The CDR3 nucleotides read TGTGCCAGCAGTGCCAGGGCGGACACCGGGGAGCTGTTTTTT.

The J gene is TRBJ2-3, the V gene TRBV7-6; 9 bases are shared with TRBD2. Germline V CDR1 and CDR2: SGHVS, FNYEAQ. This CDR3 has 18 amino acids. The V segment lost 1 base and the J segment 6 bases; nucleotides outside the gene matches: 14. CDR3 coding DNA: TGTGCCAGCAGCTTAGTACGTCTGCGGGAGGGAGTGGGGGATACGCAGTATTTT. Amino acid sequence: CASSLVRLREGVGDTQYF. Combining the CDR3 with reference TRBV7-6 and TRBJ2-3 gives the whole variable domain GAGVSQSPRYKVTKRGQDVALRCDPISGHVSLYWYRQALGQGPEFLTYFNYEAQQDKSGLPNDRFSAERPEGSISTLTIQRTEQRDSAMYRCASSLVRLREGVGDTQYFGPGTRLTVL.

The CDR3 protein is CASSHLGTEYEQYF. The CDR3 DNA sequence: TGCGCCAGCAGCCATCTAGGGACAGAATACGAGCAGTACTTC. This sequence joins TRBV4-3 and TRBJ2-7; TRBD1 aligns across 7 bases. J gave up 4 bases and V 3 bases, and 6 bases lay outside the gene matches. Looked up from germline, CDR1 is LGHNA and CDR2 is YSLEER. This CDR3 spans 14 amino acids.

The V call is TRBV27, the J call TRBJ2-7; no reliable D call. This CDR3 spans 12 amino acids. The V gene's germline CDR1 is MNHEY and CDR2 SMNVEV (reference sequence). Trimming pared 5 bases from V and 2 bases from J, leaving 7 bases between. Here the CDR3 DNA reads TGTGCCAGCAGTCGAGATACCTACGAGCAGTACTTC. Translation: CASSRDTYEQYF.

This rearrangement joins TRBV9 to TRBJ1-2; weak D call: TRBD1 (5 bases). Germline V CDR1 and CDR2: SGDLS, YYNGEE. The V and J ends lost 3 bases and 5 bases respectively, with 11 bases between them. This CDR3 spans 13 amino acids. CDR3 residues: CASSDRLDYGYTF. DNA of the CDR3: TGTGCCAGCAGCGACAGGCTGGATTATGGCTACACCTTC.

This clone was counted a single time. This chain joins TRBV28 and TRBJ1-4; TRBD1 matches at 9 bases. The CDR3 contains 15 residues. V lost 6 bases, J lost 6 bases, and 8 bases stayed unmatched. Germline CDR1 reads MDHEN; CDR2 reads SYDVKM. DNA for the CDR3: TGTGCCAGCAGCCTGGGACAGGGTACATATGAAAAACTGTTTTTT. This sequence encodes CASSLGQGTYEKLFF.

The chain carries TRBV6-6 and TRBJ1-3, with D unclear. This CDR3 is 15 amino acids long. Per germline, CDR1 MNHNY and CDR2 SVGAGI (reference sequence). The V and J ends lost 0 bases and 1 base respectively, with 7 bases between them. The CDR3 nucleotides are TGTGCCAGCAGTTACTCGGAAGGGTCTGGAAACACCATATATTTT. Amino acids: CASSYSEGSGNTIYF.

V usage is TRBV19 and J usage is TRBJ2-7; 7 bases fit TRBD1. CDR1 is LNHDA, CDR2 SQIVND, per germline (reference sequence). The CDR3 covers 15 residues. Losses at the gene ends were 5 bases for V and 0 bases for J; bases not matched to a gene: 7. The CDR3 bases are TGTGCCAGTAGTCCAGGGGGTTCCAGCTCCTACGAGCAGTACTTC. Protein: CASSPGGSSSYEQYF.

V gene TRBV6-1 combines with J gene TRBJ2-3, with D unresolved. Germline values: CDR1 MNHNS, CDR2 SASEGT. Trimming stripped 6 bases from V and 0 bases from J, with 10 bases between. The CDR3 runs 14 residues. As DNA, the CDR3 is TGTGCCAGCAGAGGGATATTCAGCACAGATACGCAGTATTTT. Translation: CASRGIFSTDTQYF.

The genes are TRBV27 and TRBJ2-3, with D uncertain. Trimming removed 1 base from V and 9 bases from J, with 11 bases in between. The CDR3 runs 13 residues. Germline V CDR1 and CDR2: MNHEY, SMNVEV (reference sequence). CDR3: CASSLLPTNTQYF. The CDR3 DNA follows: TGTGCCAGCAGTTTATTACCCACTAACACGCAGTATTTT.

There are a few counts of this clone. This chain uses TRBV7-6 with TRBJ2-1, with D possibly TRBD2 on 6 matching bases. The ends were cut back, 1 base at V and 2 bases at J, with 12 bases in the middle. There are 16 residues in the CDR3. Germline V lookup: CDR1 SGHVS, CDR2 FNYEAQ. The CDR3: CASSLGTTSTYNEQFF. Here the CDR3 DNA reads TGTGCCAGCAGCTTAGGAACTACTAGCACCTACAATGAGCAGTTCTTC.

This clone was picked up one time. The V and J genes are TRBV6-5 and TRBJ1-5; a weak D match, TRBD1 (5 bases). The CDR3 loop spans 15 amino acids. V was trimmed by 0 bases and J by 6 bases, leaving 12 bases between them. Germline loops: CDR1 MNHEY, CDR2 SVGAGI. The chain's CDR3 is CASSYSGQSGQPQHF. CDR3 bases: TGTGCCAGCAGTTACTCTGGACAATCGGGTCAGCCCCAGCATTTT.

The V gene is TRBV5-1, the J gene TRBJ2-1, with TRBD2 matching 7 bases. The CDR3 spans 14 residues. Germline loops: CDR1 SGHRS, CDR2 YFSETQ. V lost 5 bases, J lost 6 bases, and 8 bases stayed unmatched. The CDR3 here is CASSIAGVLNEQFF. CDR3 in DNA: TGCGCCAGCAGTATAGCGGGCGTGCTCAATGAGCAGTTCTTC.